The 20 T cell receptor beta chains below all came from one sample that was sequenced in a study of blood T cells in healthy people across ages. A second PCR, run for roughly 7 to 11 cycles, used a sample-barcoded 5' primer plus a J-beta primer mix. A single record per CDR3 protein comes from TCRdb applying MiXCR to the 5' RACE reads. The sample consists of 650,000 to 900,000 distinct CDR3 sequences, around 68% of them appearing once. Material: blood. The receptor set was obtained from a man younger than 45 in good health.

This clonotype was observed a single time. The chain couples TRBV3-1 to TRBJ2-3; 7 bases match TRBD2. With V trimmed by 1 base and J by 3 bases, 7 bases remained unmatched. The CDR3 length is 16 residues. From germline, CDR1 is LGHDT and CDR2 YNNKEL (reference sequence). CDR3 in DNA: TGTGCCAGCAGCCAAGTGGCTAGCGGATTAACAGATACGCAGTATTTT. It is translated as CASSQVASGLTDTQYF.

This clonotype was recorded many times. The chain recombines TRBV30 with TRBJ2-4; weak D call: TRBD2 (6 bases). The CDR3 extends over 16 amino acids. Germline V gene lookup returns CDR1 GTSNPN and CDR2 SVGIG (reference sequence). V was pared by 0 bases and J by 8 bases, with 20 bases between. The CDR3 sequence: CAWSVLSGGDGDIQYF. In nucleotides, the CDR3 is TGTGCCTGGAGTGTACTCAGTGGAGGGGATGGCGACATTCAGTACTTC.

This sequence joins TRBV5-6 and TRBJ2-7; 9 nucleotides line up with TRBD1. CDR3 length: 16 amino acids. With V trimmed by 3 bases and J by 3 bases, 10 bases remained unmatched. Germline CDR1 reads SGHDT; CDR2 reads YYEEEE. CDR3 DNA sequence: TGTGCCAGCAGCTCTCGAACAGGGGGCGGGTTCTACGAGCAGTACTTC. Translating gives CASSSRTGGGFYEQYF.

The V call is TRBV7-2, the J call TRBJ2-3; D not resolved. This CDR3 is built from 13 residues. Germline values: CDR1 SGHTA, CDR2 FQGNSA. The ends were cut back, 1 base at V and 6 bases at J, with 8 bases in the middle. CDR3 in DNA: TGTGCCAGCAGCTTAGTGCGTGTGGATACGCAGTATTTT. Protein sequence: CASSLVRVDTQYF. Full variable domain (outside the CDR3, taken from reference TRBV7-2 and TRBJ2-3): GAGVSQSPSNKVTEKGKDVELRCDPISGHTALYWYRQSLGQGLEFLIYFQGNSAPDKSGLPSDRFSAERTGGSVSTLTIQRTQQEDSAVYLCASSLVRVDTQYFGPGTRLTVL.

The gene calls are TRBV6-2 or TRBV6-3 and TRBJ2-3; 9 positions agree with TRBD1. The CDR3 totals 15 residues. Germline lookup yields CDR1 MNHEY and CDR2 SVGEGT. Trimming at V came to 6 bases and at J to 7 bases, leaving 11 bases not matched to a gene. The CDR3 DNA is TGTGCCAGCAGCCGTGCGGGACAGGGCTGGAATACGCAGTATTTT. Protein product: CASSRAGQGWNTQYF.

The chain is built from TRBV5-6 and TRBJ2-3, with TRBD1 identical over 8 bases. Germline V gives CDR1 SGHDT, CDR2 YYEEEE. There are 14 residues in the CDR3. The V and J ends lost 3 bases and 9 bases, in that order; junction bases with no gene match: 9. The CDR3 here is CASSSEQGDETQYF. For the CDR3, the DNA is TGTGCCAGCAGCTCAGAACAGGGGGATGAGACGCAGTATTTT.

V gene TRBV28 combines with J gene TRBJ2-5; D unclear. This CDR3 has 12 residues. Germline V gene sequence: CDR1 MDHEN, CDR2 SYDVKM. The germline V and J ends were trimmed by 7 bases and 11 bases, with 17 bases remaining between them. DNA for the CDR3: TGTGCCAGCAACGGGTATCGCGATGAGCAGTACTTC. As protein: CASNGYRDEQYF.

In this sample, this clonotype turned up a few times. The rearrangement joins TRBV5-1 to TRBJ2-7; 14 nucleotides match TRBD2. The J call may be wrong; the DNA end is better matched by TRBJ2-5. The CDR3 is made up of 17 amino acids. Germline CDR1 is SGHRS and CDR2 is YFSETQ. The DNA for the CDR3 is TGCGCCAGCAGCATGGGACTAGCGGGGGACCTCAAAGAGACCCAGTACTTC. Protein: CASSMGLAGDLKETQYF.

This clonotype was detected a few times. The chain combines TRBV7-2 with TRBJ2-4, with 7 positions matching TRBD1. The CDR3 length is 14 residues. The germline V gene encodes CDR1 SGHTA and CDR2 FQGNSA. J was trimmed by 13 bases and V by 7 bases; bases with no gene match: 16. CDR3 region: CASTPSQTGAEQYF. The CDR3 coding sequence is TGTGCCAGCACCCCCTCTCAAACAGGGGCTGAACAGTACTTC.

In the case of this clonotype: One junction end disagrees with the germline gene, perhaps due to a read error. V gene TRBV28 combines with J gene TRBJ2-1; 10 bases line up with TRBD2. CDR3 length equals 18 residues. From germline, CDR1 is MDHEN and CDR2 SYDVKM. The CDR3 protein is CASSTSWSGGASYGEQFF. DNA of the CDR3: TGCGCCAGCAGTACCTCCTGGAGCGGGGGGGCCTCATACGGTGAGCAGTTCTTC.

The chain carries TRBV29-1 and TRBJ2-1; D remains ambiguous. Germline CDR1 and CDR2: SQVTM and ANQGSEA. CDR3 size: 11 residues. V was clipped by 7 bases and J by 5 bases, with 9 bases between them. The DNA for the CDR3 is TGCAGCGCCCTACGCAACAATGAGCAGTTCTTC. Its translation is CSALRNNEQFF.

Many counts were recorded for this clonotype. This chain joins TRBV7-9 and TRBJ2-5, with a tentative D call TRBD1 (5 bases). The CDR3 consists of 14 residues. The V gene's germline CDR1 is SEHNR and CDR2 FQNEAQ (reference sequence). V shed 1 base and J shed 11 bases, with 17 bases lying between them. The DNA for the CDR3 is TGTGCCAGCAGCTTAGACAGGTTTGGATCGGGTCAGTACTTC. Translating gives CASSLDRFGSGQYF.

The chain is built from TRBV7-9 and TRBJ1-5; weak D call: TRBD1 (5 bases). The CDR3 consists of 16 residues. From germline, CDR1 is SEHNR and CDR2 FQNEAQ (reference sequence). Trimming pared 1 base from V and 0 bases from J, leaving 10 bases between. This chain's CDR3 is CASSLDEGYSNQPQHF. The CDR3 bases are TGTGCCAGCAGCTTAGATGAGGGGTATAGCAATCAGCCCCAGCATTTT. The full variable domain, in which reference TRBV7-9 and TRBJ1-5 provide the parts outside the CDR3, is DTGVSQNPRHKITKRGQNVTFRCDPISEHNRLYWYRQTLGQGPEFLTYFQNEAQLEKSRLLSDRFSAERPKGSFSTLEIQRTEQGDSAMYLCASSLDEGYSNQPQHFGDGTRLSIL.

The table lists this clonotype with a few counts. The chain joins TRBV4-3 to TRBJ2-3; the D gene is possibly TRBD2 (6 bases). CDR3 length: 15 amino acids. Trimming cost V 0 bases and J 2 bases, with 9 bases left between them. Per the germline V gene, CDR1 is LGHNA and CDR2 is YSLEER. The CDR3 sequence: CASSQEGGDTDTQYF. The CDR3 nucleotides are TGCGCCAGCAGCCAAGAAGGCGGGGACACAGATACGCAGTATTTT.

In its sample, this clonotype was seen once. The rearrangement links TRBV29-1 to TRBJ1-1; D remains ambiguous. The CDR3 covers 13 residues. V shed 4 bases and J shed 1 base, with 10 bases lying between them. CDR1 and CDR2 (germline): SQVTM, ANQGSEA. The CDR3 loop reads CSVGEAGNTEAFF. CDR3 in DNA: TGCAGCGTTGGGGAGGCGGGGAACACTGAAGCTTTCTTT.

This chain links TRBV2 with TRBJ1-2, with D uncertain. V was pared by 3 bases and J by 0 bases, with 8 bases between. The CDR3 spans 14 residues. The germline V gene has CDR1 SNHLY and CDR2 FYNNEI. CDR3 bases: TGTGCCAGCAGTGACCGCAGCACTAACTATGGCTACACCTTC. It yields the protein CASSDRSTNYGYTF.

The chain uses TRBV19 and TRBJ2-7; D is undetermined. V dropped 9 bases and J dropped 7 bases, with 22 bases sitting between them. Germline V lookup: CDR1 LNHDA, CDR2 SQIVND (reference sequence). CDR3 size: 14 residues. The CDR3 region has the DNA TGTGCCAGCTTACTACACCATCTCCTACGAGAGCAGTACTTC. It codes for CASLLHHLLREQYF. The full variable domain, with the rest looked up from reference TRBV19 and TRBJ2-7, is DGGITQSPKYLFRKEGQNVTLSCEQNLNHDAMYWYRQDPGQGLRLIYYSQIVNDFQKGDIAEGYSVSREKKESFPLTVTSAQKNPTAFYLCASLLHHLLREQYFGPGTRLTVT.

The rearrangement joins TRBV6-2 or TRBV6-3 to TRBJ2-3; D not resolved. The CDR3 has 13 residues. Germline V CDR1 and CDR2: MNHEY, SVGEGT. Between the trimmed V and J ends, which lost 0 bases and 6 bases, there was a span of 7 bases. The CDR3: CASSYSLSDTQYF. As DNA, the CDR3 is TGTGCCAGCAGTTACTCCCTTTCGGATACGCAGTATTTT.

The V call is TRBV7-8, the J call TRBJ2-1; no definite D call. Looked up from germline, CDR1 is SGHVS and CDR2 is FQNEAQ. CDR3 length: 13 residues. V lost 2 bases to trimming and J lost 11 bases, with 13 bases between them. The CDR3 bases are TGTGCCAGCAGCTTACTCTTGTCGGATAAGCAGTTCTTC. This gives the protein CASSLLLSDKQFF.

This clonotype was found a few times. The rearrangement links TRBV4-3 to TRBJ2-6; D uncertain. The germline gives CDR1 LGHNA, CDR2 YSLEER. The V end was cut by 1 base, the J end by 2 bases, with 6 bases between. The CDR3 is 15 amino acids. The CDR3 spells CASSQAATGANVLTF. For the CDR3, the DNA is TGCGCCAGCAGCCAAGCAGCAACTGGGGCCAACGTCCTGACTTTC.